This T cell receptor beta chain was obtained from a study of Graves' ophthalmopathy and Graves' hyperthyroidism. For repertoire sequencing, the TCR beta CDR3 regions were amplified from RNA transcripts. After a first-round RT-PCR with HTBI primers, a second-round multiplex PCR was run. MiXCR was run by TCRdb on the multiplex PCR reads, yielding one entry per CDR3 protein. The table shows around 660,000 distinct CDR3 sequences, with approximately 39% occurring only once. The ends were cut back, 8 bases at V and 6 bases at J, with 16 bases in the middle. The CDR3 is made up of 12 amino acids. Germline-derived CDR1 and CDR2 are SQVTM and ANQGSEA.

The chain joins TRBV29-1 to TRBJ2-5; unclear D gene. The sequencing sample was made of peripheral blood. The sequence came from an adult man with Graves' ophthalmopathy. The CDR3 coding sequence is TGCAGCCAAGAAGGGTGGGGAAAGACCCAGTACTTC. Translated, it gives CSQEGWGKTQYF.